The 30 T cell receptor beta chains given below trace back to one sample, sequenced in a study of blood T cell repertoires in COVID-19. The method was immunoSEQ multiplex PCR; TCRdb's version includes in-frame clones alone and lacks a portion of them. The sample has 270,000 or so clones, approximately 90% seen once. Sequenced: PBMCs or T cells enriched from blood (not recorded which). These receptors originate from a man aged 35 to 55 who had been exposed to COVID-19.

Turning to this clone: The sample carries other DNA sequences with the same CDR3. The chain combines TRBV4-1 with TRBJ2-6, with unresolved D. The CDR3 has 15 amino acids. The germline V gene has CDR1 MGHRA and CDR2 YSYEKL. V was cut by 0 bases and J by 1 base, with 4 bases left in between. DNA for the CDR3: TGCGCCAGCAGCCAAGATTCATCTGGGGCCAACGTCCTGACTTTC. Protein: CASSQDSSGANVLTF.

The gene calls are TRBV29-1 and TRBJ2-7; 9 bases are a match to TRBD1. Germline V gene data show CDR1 as SQVTM and CDR2 as ANQGSEA. CDR3 length: 13 amino acids. V dropped 6 bases and J dropped 2; count of bases not matched to a gene: 5. CDR3 protein: CSVTGTGTYEQYF. CDR3 DNA: TGCAGCGTAACCGGGACAGGGACCTACGAGCAGTACTTC.

This clone has only one observation. V usage is TRBV12-3 or TRBV12-4 and J usage is TRBJ2-7, with 7 bases fitting TRBD1. This CDR3 is built from 13 residues. Trimming took 6 bases from V and 3 from J; bases not matched to a gene: 5. The CDR3 nucleotides are TGTGCCAGCAGGACGACAGGGAGCTACGAGCAGTACTTC. It translates to CASRTTGSYEQYF.

The chain carries TRBV7-9 and TRBJ2-1; no reliable D call. V lost 5 bases and J 0 bases, leaving 11 bases between the germline ends. CDR1 is SEHNR and CDR2 is FQNEAQ in the germline V gene (reference sequence). The CDR3 has 15 amino acids. The CDR3 here is CASSHLKSSYNEQFF. In DNA, the CDR3 is TGTGCCAGCAGCCATCTAAAGAGCTCCTACAATGAGCAGTTCTTC.

J is TRBJ2-7 and V is TRBV19; D is perhaps TRBD1 (5 bases). The CDR3 totals 17 residues. CDR1 LNHDA and CDR2 SQIVND come from the germline V gene (reference sequence). With 8 bases removed from V and 6 bases from J, the gap between germline ends came to 29 bases. The CDR3 coding sequence is TGTGCCAGTTATCACAGACAGTCGTATACTCGTTTGTGCGAGCAGTACTTC. Protein product: CASYHRQSYTRLCEQYF.

J is TRBJ1-4 and V is TRBV30, with a tentative D call TRBD1 (5 bases). CDR1 is GTSNPN, CDR2 SVGIG, per germline (reference sequence). The CDR3 contains 15 residues. V was clipped by 2 bases and J by 3 bases, with 13 bases between them. The CDR3: CAWSTHRRSNEKLFF. The CDR3 bases are TGTGCCTGGAGTACCCACAGGAGATCTAATGAAAAACTGTTTTTT.

This rearrangement joins TRBV29-1 to TRBJ2-1; the D gene is possibly TRBD2 (6 bases). This CDR3 is built from 17 residues. V lost 5 bases to trimming and J lost 7 bases, with 27 bases between them. CDR1 is SQVTM, CDR2 ANQGSEA, per germline. The CDR3 DNA reads as TGCAGCGTTAGAAGGGCCGGGGCGGGAATTAGTCGAAATGAGCAGTTCTTC. Amino acid sequence: CSVRRAGAGISRNEQFF.

V is TRBV6-5 and J is TRBJ2-7, with TRBD1 matching over 7 bases. The germline V gene encodes CDR1 MNHEY and CDR2 SVGAGI. CDR3 length: 12 residues. The V segment lost 10 bases and the J segment 3 bases; nucleotides outside the gene matches: 6. The CDR3 is CAIRDRNYEQYF. The CDR3, as DNA: TGTGCCATCAGGGACAGAAACTACGAGCAGTACTTC.

V usage is TRBV4-1 and J usage is TRBJ2-4, with D perhaps matching TRBD2 (5 bases). The CDR3 sequence is 16 residues long. CDR1 is MGHRA, CDR2 YSYEKL, per germline. V was trimmed by 1 base and J by 8 bases, leaving 18 bases between them. The CDR3 DNA reads TGCGCCAGCAGCCAAGGGGCCGGACTCTTCGAGGACATTCAGTACTTC. Protein product: CASSQGAGLFEDIQYF.

This clone was detected once. The chain is built from TRBV15 and TRBJ2-1; unclear D gene. Germline V gene sequence: CDR1 LNHNV, CDR2 YYDKDF (reference sequence). The CDR3 is 13 amino acids. The V gene lost 4 bases and the J gene lost 0 bases, with 4 bases spanning the gap. CDR3 sequence reads: CATSISSYNEQFF. CDR3 sequence (DNA): TGTGCCACCAGCATATCCTCCTACAATGAGCAGTTCTTC.

This chain links TRBV6-5 with TRBJ1-6, with D uncertain. Germline V gene sequence: CDR1 MNHEY, CDR2 SVGAGI. Trimming took 4 bases from V and 7 from J, leaving 11 bases between them. The CDR3 has 14 residues. CDR3 in amino acids: CASSSPTENSPLHF. CDR3 sequence (DNA): TGTGCCAGCAGTTCCCCGACTGAGAATTCACCCCTCCACTTT.

The rearrangement joins TRBV25-1 to TRBJ2-7; maybe TRBD2 (6 bases). V was cut by 8 bases and J by 3 bases, with 8 bases left in between. The CDR3 covers 11 residues. From germline, CDR1 is MGHDK and CDR2 SYGVNS. The CDR3, as DNA: TGTGCCAGCGGTAGCGGCTACGAGCAGTACTTC. Amino acid sequence: CASGSGYEQYF.

The V call is TRBV7-2, the J call TRBJ2-5, with D perhaps matching TRBD2 (6 bases). The CDR3 spans 14 residues. V was cut by 5 bases and J by 4 bases, with 14 bases left in between. Germline-derived CDR1 and CDR2 are SGHTA and FQGNSA. The CDR3 is CASSNTGVGETQYF. The CDR3, as DNA: TGTGCCAGCAGCAATACGGGAGTAGGAGAGACCCAGTACTTC.

This chain uses TRBV13 with TRBJ2-5; 9 bases are shared with TRBD1. CDR1 and CDR2 from the germline V gene are PRHDT and FYEKMQ (reference sequence). Losses at the gene ends were 5 bases for V and 5 bases for J; bases not matched to a gene: 6. The CDR3 spans 14 residues. The CDR3 reads CASSPGQGRETQYF. In DNA form, the CDR3 reads TGTGCCAGCAGCCCTGGACAGGGGCGGGAGACCCAGTACTTC. Supplemented by reference TRBV13 and TRBJ2-5, the full variable domain reads AAGVIQSPRHLIKEKRETATLKCYPIPRHDTVYWYQQGPGQDPQFLISFYEKMQSDKGSIPDRFSAQQFSDYHSELNMSSLELGDSALYFCASSPGQGRETQYFGPGTRLLVL.

V gene TRBV4-3 combines with J gene TRBJ2-1; D is ambiguous. This CDR3 is built from 15 residues. Germline V gene sequence: CDR1 LGHNA, CDR2 YSLEER. V was shortened by 0 bases and J by 0 bases, with 6 bases between the two germline ends. The CDR3 loop reads CASSQDWSSYNEQFF. As DNA, the CDR3 is TGCGCCAGCAGCCAAGATTGGAGCTCCTACAATGAGCAGTTCTTC.

As for this clone: The sample has other DNA sequences that encode this CDR3 too. The rearrangement joins TRBV7-3 to TRBJ2-1, with 9 bases lining up with TRBD2. The CDR3 loop spans 15 amino acids. The trim removed 3 bases at V and 1 base at J, leaving 1 base unmatched. CDR1 SGHTA and CDR2 FQGTGA come from the germline V gene. CDR3: CASSFSGSSYNEQFF. The CDR3 DNA is TGTGCCAGCAGCTTTAGCGGGAGTTCCTACAATGAGCAGTTCTTC. Based on the CDR3 plus reference TRBV7-3 and TRBJ2-1, the full variable domain is GAGVSQTPSNKVTEKGKYVELRCDPISGHTALYWYRQSLGQGPEFLIYFQGTGAADDSGLPNDRFFAVRPEGSVSTLKIQRTERGDSAVYLCASSFSGSSYNEQFFGPGTRLTVL.

The chain employs TRBV7-3 and TRBJ2-2, with TRBD1 matching 8 bases. The J segment lost 1 base and the V segment lost 5 bases, leaving 3 bases of the junction unmatched. CDR3 length: 15 amino acids. Germline V gene sequence: CDR1 SGHTA, CDR2 FQGTGA. CDR3 coding DNA: TGTGCCAGCAGCCTCGGACAGGGGAACACCGGGGAGCTGTTTTTT. Residues: CASSLGQGNTGELFF. The whole variable domain, filled in from reference TRBV7-3 and TRBJ2-2, reads GAGVSQTPSNKVTEKGKYVELRCDPISGHTALYWYRQSLGQGPEFLIYFQGTGAADDSGLPNDRFFAVRPEGSVSTLKIQRTERGDSAVYLCASSLGQGNTGELFFGEGSRLTVL.

J is TRBJ2-7 and V is TRBV27; 11 bases align to TRBD2. Germline values: CDR1 MNHEY, CDR2 SMNVEV (reference sequence). This CDR3 region has 15 residues. Trimming at V came to 4 bases and at J to 6 bases, leaving 8 bases not matched to a gene. DNA for the CDR3: TGTGCCAGCAGTTACCAACTAGCGGGAGCAACCGAGCAGTACTTC. Encoded protein: CASSYQLAGATEQYF.

The chain combines TRBV3-1 (or the pseudogene TRBV3-2) with TRBJ2-3, with D maybe TRBD2 (6 bases). The CDR3 is made up of 16 amino acids. Germline-derived CDR1 and CDR2 are LGHDT and YNNKEL (reference sequence). The V and J ends lost 5 bases and 1 base respectively, with 16 bases between them. CDR3 residues: CASSIPGLLCTDTQYF. DNA of the CDR3: TGTGCCAGCAGCATTCCGGGACTCTTGTGCACAGATACGCAGTATTTT.

J is TRBJ2-3 and V is TRBV2; 8 bases are a match to TRBD2. There are 16 residues in the CDR3. V was pared by 6 bases and J by 4 bases, with 12 bases of the junction left unmatched. CDR1 SNHLY and CDR2 FYNNEI come from the germline V gene. CDR3 in DNA: TGTGCCAGCAGCGTAACTAGCGGCCCACTGGCAGATACGCAGTATTTT. Translated, it gives CASSVTSGPLADTQYF.

This clone was observed once. The chain combines TRBV18 with TRBJ1-5, with TRBD1 matching 11 bases. The germline gives CDR1 KGHSH, CDR2 LQKENI. The CDR3 is made up of 14 amino acids. The junction had 0 bases not matched to a gene; V was cut back by 3 bases and J by 5 bases. CDR3 DNA sequence: TGTGCCAGCTCACCGGACAGGGGGCATCAGCCCCAGCATTTT. Translating it yields CASSPDRGHQPQHF.

The V and J genes are TRBV3-1 (or the pseudogene TRBV3-2) and TRBJ2-7; 9 bases agree with TRBD2. Looked up from germline, CDR1 is LGHDT and CDR2 is YNNKEL (reference sequence). The trim removed 3 bases at V and 0 bases at J, leaving 12 bases unmatched. The length of the CDR3 is 18 residues. The CDR3 sequence: CASSQPLGLAGFSYEQYF. The CDR3 DNA reads TGTGCCAGCAGCCAGCCCCTGGGGCTAGCGGGATTCTCCTACGAGCAGTACTTC.

The V gene is TRBV25-1, the J gene TRBJ2-7; D possibly corresponds to TRBD1 (6 bases). This CDR3 spans 13 amino acids. The V end was cut by 1 base, the J end by 6 bases, with 10 bases between. Germline lookup yields CDR1 MGHDK and CDR2 SYGVNS. CDR3 DNA: TGTGCCAGCAGTGAATGGGGACAAGGCGAGCAGTACTTC. Residues: CASSEWGQGEQYF.

V is TRBV10-3 and J is TRBJ2-1, with 9 bases matching TRBD2. This CDR3 is built from 14 residues. V gave up 11 bases and J gave up 5 bases; unmatched junction bases: 10. CDR1 is ENHRY and CDR2 is SYGVKD in the germline V gene. The CDR3 region has the DNA TGTGCCGCGACGACTAGCGGAAAGGACAATGAGCAGTTCTTC. Amino acids: CAATTSGKDNEQFF.

The V gene is TRBV19, the J gene TRBJ2-1, with TRBD2 matching over 10 bases. V gave up 8 bases and J gave up 3 bases; unmatched junction bases: 4. Germline CDR1 is LNHDA and CDR2 is SQIVND (reference sequence). The CDR3 extends over 14 amino acids. The CDR3 region has the DNA TGTGCCAGTCGCTTAGCGGGAGGCTACAATGAGCAGTTCTTC. It is translated as CASRLAGGYNEQFF.

The chain has TRBV5-6 and TRBJ2-2; no clear D gene. Germline V gives CDR1 SGHDT, CDR2 YYEEEE. V lost 1 base and J 6 bases, leaving 13 bases between the germline ends. The CDR3 totals 15 residues. The CDR3 DNA reads as TGTGCCAGCAGCTTGTCCAGGATCGTCCCCGGGGAGCTGTTTTTT. Translation: CASSLSRIVPGELFF.

The V gene is TRBV18, the J gene TRBJ2-7; 9 bases are shared with TRBD1. Germline assignment: CDR1 KGHSH and CDR2 LQKENI. The CDR3 is 14 residues long. Trimming removed 6 bases from V and 4 bases from J; junction bases left unmatched: 7. The CDR3 bases are TGTGCCAGCTCTACCGGGACAGGGCAATACGAGCAGTACTTC. It encodes CASSTGTGQYEQYF. Variable domain in full (rest from reference TRBV18 and TRBJ2-7): NAGVMQNPRHLVRRRGQEARLRCSPMKGHSHVYWYRQLPEEGLKFMVYLQKENIIDESGMPKERFSAEFPKEGPSILRIQQVVRGDSAAYFCASSTGTGQYEQYFGPGTRLTVT.

The V gene is TRBV9, the J gene TRBJ2-6; D is perhaps TRBD1 (5 bases). The germline V gene has CDR1 SGDLS and CDR2 YYNGEE. The V gene lost 0 bases and the J gene lost 0 bases, with 19 bases spanning the gap. The CDR3 loop spans 20 amino acids. CDR3 residues: CASSVEVGRVLHSGANVLTF. As DNA, the CDR3 is TGTGCCAGCAGCGTAGAGGTTGGCAGGGTCCTTCACTCTGGGGCCAACGTCCTGACTTTC.

V is TRBV11-2 and J is TRBJ2-7, with D maybe TRBD2 (6 bases). Trimming cost V 0 bases and J 2 bases, with 14 bases left between them. The CDR3 length is 16 residues. Germline CDR1 is SGHAT and CDR2 is FQNNGV. Here the CDR3 DNA reads TGTGCCAGCAGCTTAGAGTTATCGGGGAGGACCTACGAGCAGTACTTC. Its translation is CASSLELSGRTYEQYF.

This clone has a handful of counts. The chain uses TRBV27 and TRBJ2-7, with TRBD1 matching over 7 bases. This CDR3 contains 14 residues. The germline gives CDR1 MNHEY, CDR2 SMNVEV (reference sequence). V was clipped by 3 bases and J by 1 base; unmatched bases: 3. The CDR3 DNA sequence: TGTGCCAGCAGTTTGCCGGACAGGTCCTACGAGCAGTACTTC. Amino acids: CASSLPDRSYEQYF.